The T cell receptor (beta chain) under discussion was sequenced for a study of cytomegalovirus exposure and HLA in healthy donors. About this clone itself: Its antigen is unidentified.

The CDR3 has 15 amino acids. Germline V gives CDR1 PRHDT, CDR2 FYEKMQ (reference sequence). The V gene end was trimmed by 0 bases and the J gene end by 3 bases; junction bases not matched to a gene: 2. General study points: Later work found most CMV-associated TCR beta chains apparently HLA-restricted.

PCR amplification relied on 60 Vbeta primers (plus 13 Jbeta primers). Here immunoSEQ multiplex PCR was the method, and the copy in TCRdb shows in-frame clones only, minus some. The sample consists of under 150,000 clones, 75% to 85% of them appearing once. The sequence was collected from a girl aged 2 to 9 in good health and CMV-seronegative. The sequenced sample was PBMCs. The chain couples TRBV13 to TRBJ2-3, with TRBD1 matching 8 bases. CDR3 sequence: CASSLGTGGTDTQYF. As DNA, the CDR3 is TGTGCCAGCAGCTTAGGTACAGGGGGTACAGATACGCAGTATTTT.